A single sample is the source of the 10 T cell receptor beta chains below, sequenced in a study of vaccination effects on CD4 cells after COVID-19. The ViraFEST assay expanded antigen-specific CD4+ T cells with viral peptide pools before sequencing. At the end of roughly ten days of culture, CD4+ T cells were isolated. The study found no prior SARS-CoV-2 infection in the vaccine recipients, who tested negative for nucleocapsid antibodies. Their antigens remain unidentified. Produced via immunoSEQ multiplex PCR; TCRdb's table is partial and in-frame only. In the table there are 65,000 to 90,000 clones, around 76% of which are singletons. Material: CD4+ T cells from PBMCs cultured with SARS-CoV-2 spike peptides, obtained before COVID-19 vaccination. These receptors came from a human donor who received a COVID-19 vaccine.

This chain links TRBV21-1 with TRBJ1-5; the table's D call of TRBD1 was not tested on the DNA. TRBV21-1 has pseudogene status. The CDR3 runs 13 residues. CDR3 coding DNA: TGTGCCAGCAGCAAAGAAGAACAGCAGCCCCAGCATTTT. Translation: CASSKEEQQPQHF.

The V and J genes are TRBV18 and TRBJ2-3, with a possible D match to TRBD2 (5 bases). V was shortened by 8 bases and J by 0 bases, with 18 bases between the two germline ends. There are 16 residues in the CDR3. Germline CDR1 and CDR2: KGHSH and LQKENI. The CDR3 sequence: CASNQKRGESTDTQYF. The CDR3 region has the DNA TGTGCCAGCAACCAGAAACGGGGAGAGAGCACAGATACGCAGTATTTT.

The rearrangement links TRBV5-4 to TRBJ2-1; 10 bases are a match to TRBD1. There are 16 residues in the CDR3. Germline loops: CDR1 SGHNT, CDR2 YYREEE (reference sequence). Trimming at V came to 0 bases and at J to 0 bases, leaving 0 bases not matched to a gene. In DNA, the CDR3 is TGTGCCAGCAGCTTGGGGACAGGGGGCTCCTACAATGAGCAGTTCTTC. This gives the protein CASSLGTGGSYNEQFF.

Concerning this clone itself: Other DNA sequences from this sample encode an identical CDR3 as well. The chain joins TRBV5-1 to TRBJ2-3, with 9 bases aligning to TRBD1. The CDR3 has 14 amino acids. The germline gives CDR1 SGHRS, CDR2 YFSETQ. Losses at the gene ends were 3 bases for V and 3 bases for J; bases not matched to a gene: 2. CDR3 sequence reads: CASSSGQGTDTQYF. In DNA form, the CDR3 reads TGCGCCAGCAGCTCCGGACAGGGGACAGATACGCAGTATTTT.

The chain recombines TRBV29-1 with TRBJ1-5, with 7 bases lining up with TRBD1. Trimming took 7 bases from V and 5 from J; bases not matched to a gene: 8. Germline lookup yields CDR1 SQVTM and CDR2 ANQGSEA. This CDR3 is 13 amino acids long. The CDR3: CSATTGIYQPQHF. CDR3 nucleotides: TGCAGCGCAACGACAGGGATCTATCAGCCCCAGCATTTT.

The rearrangement uses TRBV7-2 and TRBJ1-5; 9 nucleotides align to TRBD1. Germline V gene lookup returns CDR1 SGHTA and CDR2 FQGNSA. With 4 bases clipped from V and 3 bases from J, the junction kept 13 bases outside the gene matches. This CDR3 is 18 amino acids long. CDR3 nucleotide sequence: TGTGCCAGCAGCTCAAAGACAGGGGGATTCCTTAACAATCAGCCCCAGCATTTT. Its translation: CASSSKTGGFLNNQPQHF.

This clone was seen a few times. J is TRBJ2-2 and V is TRBV6-6; tentative D call: TRBD1 (5 bases). Germline lookup yields CDR1 MNHNY and CDR2 SVGAGI (reference sequence). The CDR3 is 16 residues long. Trimming removed 6 bases from V and 0 bases from J, with 14 bases in between. In DNA form, the CDR3 reads TGTGCCAGCAGCCGGCCGACAGCGACGAACACCGGGGAGCTGTTTTTT. It translates to CASSRPTATNTGELFF.

The CDR3 protein is CARSFSHRLCEQYV. DNA for the CDR3: TGTGCCAGAAGCTTTAGTCACCGCCTTTGCGAGCAGTACGTC. The rearrangement links TRBV5-3 to TRBJ2-7; unclear D gene. TRBV5-3 is classed as an ORF, of uncertain function. Trimming pared 2 bases from V and 6 bases from J, leaving 15 bases between. The CDR3 is 14 amino acids.

This chain connects TRBV28 to TRBJ2-1; 9 bases map to TRBD1. The CDR3 consists of 15 residues. The J segment lost 2 bases and the V segment lost 6 bases, leaving 5 bases of the junction unmatched. Germline V CDR1 and CDR2: MDHEN, SYDVKM. CDR3 DNA sequence: TGTGCCAGCAGCGCCGGGACAGGGACCTACAATGAGCAGTTCTTC. Encoded protein: CASSAGTGTYNEQFF.

This clone occurred once. V gene TRBV6-5 combines with J gene TRBJ2-1, with TRBD1 matching 9 bases. This CDR3 contains 15 residues. The ends lost 6 bases at V and 10 bases at J; junction bases unmatched: 13. The germline gives CDR1 MNHEY, CDR2 SVGAGI. CDR3 nucleotides: TGTGCCAGCAGGCCGGGACAGGGTGGTTCTTACGAGCAGTTCTTC. This translates into CASRPGQGGSYEQFF.